These 3 T cell receptor beta chains originate from one sample sequenced in a study of OX40 agonist ivuxolimab in advanced cancers. The data were produced by immunoSEQ multiplex PCR, yet TCRdb's version contains in-frame clones alone and is incomplete. Among about 68,000 clones listed, approximately 91% were seen once. This sample comprised CD4+ or CD8+ T cells sorted from blood, obtained in a trial of the OX40 agonist ivuxolimab. All receptors come from an adult with an advanced solid tumor such as melanoma, head and neck, liver or kidney cancer.

J is TRBJ1-2 and V is TRBV7-9, with D possibly TRBD1 on 6 matching bases. Trimming stripped 4 bases from V and 0 bases from J, with 18 bases between. Per the germline V gene, CDR1 is SEHNR and CDR2 is FQNEAQ (reference sequence). CDR3 length equals 17 residues. The CDR3: CASSSRGAPSTNYGYTF. The CDR3 DNA reads as TGTGCCAGCAGCTCCCGGGGGGCCCCCTCGACTAACTATGGCTACACCTTC.

The V call is TRBV19, the J call TRBJ1-3; no clear D gene. CDR1 is LNHDA and CDR2 is SQIVND in the germline V gene (reference sequence). The CDR3 sequence is 14 residues long. Deletions cut 9 bases from V and 2 bases from J, with 14 bases between. The CDR3 region is CASLTTSAGNTIYF. As DNA, the CDR3 is TGTGCCAGCCTTACCACCTCGGCTGGAAACACCATATATTTT.

The V gene is TRBV9, the J gene TRBJ2-3; D call uncertain. Trimming removed 0 bases from V and 1 base from J, with 12 bases in between. Germline V lookup: CDR1 SGDLS, CDR2 YYNGEE. The CDR3 extends over 16 amino acids. CDR3 bases: TGTGCCAGCAGCGTAGGGTCCCAACTGGGCACAGATACGCAGTATTTT. Its protein is CASSVGSQLGTDTQYF.